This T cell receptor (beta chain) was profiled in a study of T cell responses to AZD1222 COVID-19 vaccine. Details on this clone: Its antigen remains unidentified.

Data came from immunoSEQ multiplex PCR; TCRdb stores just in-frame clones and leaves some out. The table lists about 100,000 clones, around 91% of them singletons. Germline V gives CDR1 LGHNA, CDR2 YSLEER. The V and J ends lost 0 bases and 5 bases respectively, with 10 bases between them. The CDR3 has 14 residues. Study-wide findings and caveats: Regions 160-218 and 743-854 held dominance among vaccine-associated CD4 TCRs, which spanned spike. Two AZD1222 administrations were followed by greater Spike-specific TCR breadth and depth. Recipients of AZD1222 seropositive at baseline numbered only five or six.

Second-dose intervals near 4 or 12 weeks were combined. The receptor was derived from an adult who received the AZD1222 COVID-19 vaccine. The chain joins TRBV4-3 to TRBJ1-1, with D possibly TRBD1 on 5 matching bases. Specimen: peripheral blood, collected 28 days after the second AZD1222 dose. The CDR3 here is CASSQDRGLTEAFF. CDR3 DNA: TGCGCCAGCAGCCAAGATCGGGGGTTGACTGAAGCTTTCTTT.